These 7 T cell receptor beta chains share one sample of origin, sequenced in a study of blood T cell repertoires in COVID-19. Only in-frame clones appear in the TCRdb table, and some are missing; sequencing was by immunoSEQ multiplex PCR. The data contain approximately 210,000 clones, roughly 84% of them singletons. The source material was peripheral blood. Source of these receptors: an elderly woman with COVID-19, enrolled during active disease.

The chain links TRBV21-1 to TRBJ1-1. TRBV21-1 is listed as a pseudogene. The CDR3 is 14 residues long. The CDR3 here is CASEGHTANTEAFF. As DNA, the CDR3 is TGTGCCAGCGAGGGTCATACAGCGAACACTGAAGCTTTCTTT.

CDR3 region: CASRTDMNEKLFF. In DNA form, the CDR3 reads TGTGCCAGCAGGACAGACATGAATGAAAAACTGTTTTTT. The chain carries TRBV5-8 and TRBJ1-4, with TRBD1 as a possible D gene (5 bases). The CDR3 spans 13 residues. Per the germline V gene, CDR1 is SGHTS and CDR2 is YDEGEE. Trimming removed 5 bases at V and 5 bases at J, with 10 bases between.

The CDR3 nucleotides read TGTGCCAGCAGTTTCCAGAGCAATCAGCCCCAGCATTTT. Translation: CASSFQSNQPQHF. The gene calls are TRBV28 and TRBJ1-5; no firm D call. Deletions cut 3 bases from V and 1 base from J, with 4 bases between. The length of the CDR3 is 13 residues. Germline CDR1 is MDHEN and CDR2 is SYDVKM.

The chain employs TRBV2 and TRBJ2-1; 10 bases fit TRBD1. Germline V gene sequence: CDR1 SNHLY, CDR2 FYNNEI. The CDR3 runs 14 residues. Losses at the gene ends were 7 bases for V and 8 bases for J; bases not matched to a gene: 8. The chain's CDR3 is CASNRDRGVDEQFF. The CDR3 DNA reads TGTGCCAGCAATCGGGACAGGGGAGTGGATGAGCAGTTCTTC.

V gene TRBV5-1 combines with J gene TRBJ2-1; 9 bases agree with TRBD2. Germline V lookup: CDR1 SGHRS, CDR2 YFSETQ. V lost 2 bases, J lost 2 bases, and 2 bases stayed unmatched. This CDR3 contains 15 residues. CDR3 residues: CASSFSGGAYNEQFF. For the CDR3, the DNA is TGCGCCAGCAGCTTTAGCGGGGGTGCCTACAATGAGCAGTTCTTC.

The V gene is TRBV5-1, the J gene TRBJ2-5; TRBD2 aligns across 10 bases. J lost 4 bases, V lost 0 bases, and 12 bases had no gene match. The V gene's germline CDR1 is SGHRS and CDR2 YFSETQ. This CDR3 has 18 residues. In DNA form, the CDR3 reads TGCGCCAGCAGCTTGGGCTATCTAGCGGGGGCCGGAGGAGAGACCCAGTACTTC. Amino acids: CASSLGYLAGAGGETQYF.

This clone was picked up one time. This chain uses TRBV10-3 with TRBJ1-1; TRBD1 matches 8 bases. J was trimmed by 5 bases and V by 0 bases; bases with no gene match: 8. The CDR3 totals 16 residues. In germline, CDR1 is ENHRY, CDR2 SYGVKD. For the CDR3, the DNA is TGTGCCATCAGTGAGTCGAAAGGACAGGGAAGGACTGAAGCTTTCTTT. Residues: CAISESKGQGRTEAFF.